This is a list of T cell receptor beta chains from one sample in a study of technical replicates of blood from several donors. The data were produced by immunoSEQ multiplex PCR, yet TCRdb's version contains in-frame clones alone and is incomplete. The table has about 16,000 clones, around 87% seen once; the top ten hold over 9%. The specimen was PBMCs. These receptors came from a human donor in good health. Each CDR3 is given with its conserved first and last residue. Each record gives: J gene, D gene, clone size, V gene, CDR3 protein, CDR3 DNA. The D gene is left open where the match is weak. Not every row has a clone size; where given, it reads once, few, many or a size class.

J gene: TRBJ1-5
D gene: NA
clone size: NA
V gene: TRBV19
CDR3 protein: CASSEQVAYQPQHF
CDR3 DNA: TGTGCCAGTAGTGAACAGGTTGCTTATCAGCCCCAGCATTTT

J gene: TRBJ2-3
D gene: TRBD2
clone size: NA
V gene: TRBV6-1
CDR3 protein: CASSEVRGVQYF
CDR3 DNA: TGTGCCAGCAGTGAAGTACGGGGGGTGCAGTATTTT

J gene: TRBJ2-7
D gene: NA
clone size: NA
V gene: TRBV27
CDR3 protein: CASSLRVLGAEQYF
CDR3 DNA: TGTGCCAGCAGTTTACGAGTCCTGGGGGCCGAGCAGTACTTC

J gene: TRBJ2-5
D gene: TRBD1
clone size: NA
V gene: TRBV5-6
CDR3 protein: CASSLSTGQETQYF
CDR3 DNA: TGTGCCAGCAGCTTATCGACAGGGCAAGAGACCCAGTACTTC

J gene: TRBJ2-1
D gene: TRBD2
clone size: NA
V gene: TRBV30
CDR3 protein: CAWGGLAGDNEQFF
CDR3 DNA: TGTGCCTGGGGGGGACTAGCGGGAGACAATGAGCAGTTCTTC

J gene: TRBJ1-1
D gene: TRBD1
clone size: NA
V gene: TRBV4-1
CDR3 protein: CASSQDLDRGRITEAFF
CDR3 DNA: TGCGCCAGCAGCCAAGATTTGGACAGGGGGAGGATCACTGAAGCTTTCTTT

J gene: TRBJ2-7
D gene: TRBD1
clone size: NA
V gene: TRBV28
CDR3 protein: CASRPGGDSYEQYF
CDR3 DNA: TGTGCCAGCAGACCAGGGGGTGACTCCTACGAGCAGTACTTC

J gene: TRBJ2-5
D gene: NA
clone size: NA
V gene: TRBV6-5
CDR3 protein: CASSQSVAPETQYF
CDR3 DNA: TGTGCCAGCAGTCAAAGTGTAGCTCCAGAGACCCAGTACTTC

J gene: TRBJ2-7
D gene: TRBD2
clone size: NA
V gene: TRBV5-1
CDR3 protein: CASSYLAGGEYEQYF
CDR3 DNA: TGCGCCAGCAGCTATCTAGCGGGGGGGGAATACGAGCAGTACTTC

J gene: TRBJ1-1
D gene: NA
clone size: NA
V gene: TRBV19
CDR3 protein: CASSQQGETEAFF
CDR3 DNA: TGTGCCAGTAGTCAACAGGGAGAAACTGAAGCTTTCTTT

J gene: TRBJ2-3
D gene: TRBD2
clone size: NA
V gene: TRBV6-5
CDR3 protein: CASSYSGTSSVDTQYF
CDR3 DNA: TGTGCCAGCAGTTACAGCGGGACTAGTAGTGTAGATACGCAGTATTTT

J gene: TRBJ2-2
D gene: TRBD1
clone size: NA
V gene: TRBV2
CDR3 protein: CASSLQGPNTGELFF
CDR3 DNA: TGTGCCAGCAGCCTACAGGGGCCCAACACCGGGGAGCTGTTTTTT

J gene: TRBJ2-7
D gene: TRBD1
clone size: NA
V gene: TRBV10-3
CDR3 protein: CAIRNGQGGYEQYF
CDR3 DNA: TGTGCCATCAGAAACGGACAGGGAGGCTACGAGCAGTACTTC

J gene: TRBJ1-2
D gene: TRBD1
clone size: once
V gene: TRBV28
CDR3 protein: CASSTGQGLYGYTF
CDR3 DNA: TGTGCCAGCAGTACGGGACAGGGCCTCTATGGCTACACCTTC

J gene: TRBJ2-7
D gene: TRBD2
clone size: NA
V gene: TRBV5-6
CDR3 protein: CASSSTSGRPQGQYF
CDR3 DNA: TGTGCCAGCAGCTCGACTAGCGGGAGGCCCCAGGGGCAGTACTTC

J gene: TRBJ1-6
D gene: TRBD1
clone size: NA
V gene: TRBV29-1
CDR3 protein: CSVRTGEDSPLHF
CDR3 DNA: TGCAGCGTCCGAACAGGGGAGGATTCACCCCTCCACTTT

J gene: TRBJ1-1
D gene: NA
clone size: NA
V gene: TRBV2
CDR3 protein: CASSGTGEAFF
CDR3 DNA: TGTGCCAGCAGTGGAACAGGGGAAGCTTTCTTT

J gene: TRBJ2-7
D gene: NA
clone size: few
V gene: TRBV18
CDR3 protein: CASSPPGSHSVYEQYF
CDR3 DNA: TGTGCCAGCTCACCACCGGGCAGTCATAGTGTCTACGAGCAGTACTTC

J gene: TRBJ1-4
D gene: TRBD1
clone size: NA
V gene: TRBV5-1
CDR3 protein: CASSLGQGIWATNEKLFF
CDR3 DNA: TGCGCCAGCAGCTTGGGACAGGGGATTTGGGCAACTAATGAAAAACTGTTTTTT

J gene: TRBJ1-2
D gene: NA
clone size: NA
V gene: TRBV6-5
CDR3 protein: CASSYDTANYGYTF
CDR3 DNA: TGTGCCAGCAGTTACGACACGGCTAACTATGGCTACACCTTC

J gene: TRBJ1-2
D gene: TRBD1
clone size: NA
V gene: TRBV19
CDR3 protein: CASRPLGQGAANYGYTF
CDR3 DNA: TGTGCCAGTAGGCCATTGGGACAGGGGGCAGCTAACTATGGCTACACCTTC

J gene: TRBJ2-1
D gene: TRBD2
clone size: NA
V gene: TRBV5-1
CDR3 protein: CASSWSGGAREQFF
CDR3 DNA: TGCGCCAGCAGCTGGAGCGGGGGTGCCCGCGAGCAGTTCTTC

J gene: TRBJ2-1
D gene: TRBD2
clone size: NA
V gene: TRBV7-9
CDR3 protein: CASSLPPRLAGIYNEQFF
CDR3 DNA: TGTGCCAGCAGCTTGCCCCCTCGACTAGCGGGAATTTACAATGAGCAGTTCTTC

J gene: TRBJ2-7
D gene: TRBD2
clone size: NA
V gene: TRBV5-3
CDR3 protein: CARSFVGSSGSYEQYF
CDR3 DNA: TGTGCCAGAAGCTTCGTTGGGTCTAGCGGGAGCTACGAGCAGTACTTC

J gene: TRBJ2-5
D gene: TRBD2
clone size: NA
V gene: TRBV4-2
CDR3 protein: CASSSPRGAQYF
CDR3 DNA: TGTGCCAGCAGCAGTCCTCGGGGGGCCCAGTACTTC

J gene: TRBJ2-7
D gene: TRBD2
clone size: NA
V gene: TRBV29-1
CDR3 protein: CSVEDPTGLAGVYEQYF
CDR3 DNA: TGCAGCGTTGAAGACCCAACCGGACTAGCGGGAGTCTACGAGCAGTACTTC

J gene: TRBJ2-3
D gene: NA
clone size: NA
V gene: TRBV7-2
CDR3 protein: CASSLQGISTDTQYF
CDR3 DNA: TGTGCCAGCAGCTTACAGGGGATAAGCACAGATACGCAGTATTTT

J gene: TRBJ1-1
D gene: TRBD1
clone size: NA
V gene: TRBV7-9
CDR3 protein: CASSRDRILNTEAFF
CDR3 DNA: TGTGCCAGCAGCCGGGACAGGATTTTGAACACTGAAGCTTTCTTT

J gene: TRBJ2-1
D gene: NA
clone size: few
V gene: TRBV6-1
CDR3 protein: CASRDAGDEQFF
CDR3 DNA: TGTGCCAGCAGGGATGCGGGTGATGAGCAGTTCTTC

J gene: TRBJ2-6
D gene: TRBD1
clone size: NA
V gene: TRBV18
CDR3 protein: CASSLGTGDSGANVLTF
CDR3 DNA: TGTGCCAGCTCACTAGGGACAGGCGACTCTGGGGCCAACGTCCTGACTTTC

J gene: TRBJ2-7
D gene: TRBD1
clone size: NA
V gene: TRBV29-1
CDR3 protein: CSVDGLEDRDEQYF
CDR3 DNA: TGCAGCGTTGATGGGCTGGAGGACAGGGACGAGCAGTACTTC

J gene: TRBJ1-1
D gene: NA
clone size: NA
V gene: TRBV6-1
CDR3 protein: CASSETALGTLNTEAFF
CDR3 DNA: TGTGCCAGCAGTGAAACGGCGTTGGGCACCCTGAACACTGAAGCTTTCTTT

J gene: TRBJ2-1
D gene: TRBD2
clone size: NA
V gene: TRBV29-1
CDR3 protein: CSVGREGYEQFF
CDR3 DNA: TGCAGCGTTGGGCGGGAGGGTTATGAGCAGTTCTTC

J gene: TRBJ2-1
D gene: TRBD1
clone size: NA
V gene: TRBV5-1
CDR3 protein: CASSLGQGFDEQFF
CDR3 DNA: TGCGCCAGCAGCTTGGGACAGGGGTTCGATGAGCAGTTCTTC

J gene: TRBJ1-5
D gene: TRBD1
clone size: NA
V gene: TRBV28
CDR3 protein: CASSLKGAVGNQPQHF
CDR3 DNA: TGTGCCAGCAGTTTAAAGGGGGCTGTGGGCAATCAGCCCCAGCATTTT

J gene: TRBJ2-4
D gene: NA
clone size: NA
V gene: TRBV15
CDR3 protein: CATSRELGGEGQAKNIQYF
CDR3 DNA: TGTGCCACCAGCAGAGAGTTAGGAGGTGAAGGCCAAGCCAAAAACATTCAGTACTTC

J gene: TRBJ2-7
D gene: TRBD1
clone size: once
V gene: TRBV6-1
CDR3 protein: CASRRQGREQYF
CDR3 DNA: TGTGCCAGCAGACGACAGGGGCGGGAGCAGTACTTC

J gene: TRBJ1-1
D gene: NA
clone size: NA
V gene: TRBV2
CDR3 protein: CASKATDTVPVAFF
CDR3 DNA: TGTGCCAGCAAAGCGACGGACACCGTCCCTGTAGCTTTCTTT

J gene: TRBJ1-5
D gene: TRBD1
clone size: NA
V gene: TRBV6-6
CDR3 protein: CASSYQGTGGNQPQHF
CDR3 DNA: TGTGCCAGCAGTTACCAAGGGACAGGGGGGAATCAGCCCCAGCATTTT

J gene: TRBJ2-3
D gene: NA
clone size: NA
V gene: TRBV2
CDR3 protein: CASSGRRGDTDTQYF
CDR3 DNA: TGTGCCAGTTCCGGGCGGAGGGGTGACACAGATACGCAGTATTTT

J gene: TRBJ2-5
D gene: NA
clone size: NA
V gene: TRBV25-1
CDR3 protein: CASSEQGTGYQETQYF
CDR3 DNA: TGTGCCAGCAGTGAACAGGGGACGGGGTACCAAGAGACCCAGTACTTC

J gene: TRBJ2-5
D gene: NA
clone size: NA
V gene: TRBV29-1
CDR3 protein: CSVDVGQGQGETQYF
CDR3 DNA: TGCAGCGTGGACGTGGGCCAAGGGCAGGGTGAGACCCAGTACTTC

J gene: TRBJ2-1
D gene: TRBD2
clone size: NA
V gene: TRBV30
CDR3 protein: CAWSDSGTSEQFF
CDR3 DNA: TGTGCCTGGAGTGATTCCGGGACTAGCGAGCAGTTCTTC

J gene: TRBJ1-1
D gene: TRBD1
clone size: NA
V gene: TRBV7-8
CDR3 protein: CASSPGQGNTEAFF
CDR3 DNA: TGTGCCAGCAGCCCCGGACAGGGGAACACTGAAGCTTTCTTT

J gene: TRBJ1-1
D gene: NA
clone size: few
V gene: TRBV5-5
CDR3 protein: CASSLEIYMNTEAFF
CDR3 DNA: TGTGCCAGCAGCTTGGAAATATACATGAACACTGAAGCTTTCTTT

J gene: TRBJ1-1
D gene: TRBD1
clone size: NA
V gene: TRBV18
CDR3 protein: CASSYGTGNTEAFF
CDR3 DNA: TGTGCCAGCTCTTACGGGACAGGGAACACTGAAGCTTTCTTT

J gene: TRBJ1-4
D gene: TRBD1
clone size: NA
V gene: TRBV11-2
CDR3 protein: CASSLGTGENEKLFF
CDR3 DNA: TGTGCCAGCAGCCTAGGGACAGGGGAAAATGAAAAACTGTTTTTT

J gene: TRBJ2-1
D gene: NA
clone size: few
V gene: TRBV7-8
CDR3 protein: CASSLLLGSRDEQFF
CDR3 DNA: TGTGCCAGCAGCTTACTTCTTGGTTCTCGGGATGAGCAGTTCTTC